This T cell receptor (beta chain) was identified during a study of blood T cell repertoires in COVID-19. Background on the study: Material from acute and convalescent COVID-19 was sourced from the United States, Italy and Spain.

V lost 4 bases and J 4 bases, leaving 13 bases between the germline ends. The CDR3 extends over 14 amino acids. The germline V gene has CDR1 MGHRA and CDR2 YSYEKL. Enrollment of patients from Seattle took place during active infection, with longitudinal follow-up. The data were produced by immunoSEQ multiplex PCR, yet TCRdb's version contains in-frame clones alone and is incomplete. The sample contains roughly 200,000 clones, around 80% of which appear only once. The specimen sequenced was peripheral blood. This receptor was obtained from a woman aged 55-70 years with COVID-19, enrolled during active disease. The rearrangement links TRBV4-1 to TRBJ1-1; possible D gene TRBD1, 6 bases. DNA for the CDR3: TGCGCCAGCAGCCCCCGGGAGGGGGGCACTGAAGCTTTCTTT. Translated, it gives CASSPREGGTEAFF.